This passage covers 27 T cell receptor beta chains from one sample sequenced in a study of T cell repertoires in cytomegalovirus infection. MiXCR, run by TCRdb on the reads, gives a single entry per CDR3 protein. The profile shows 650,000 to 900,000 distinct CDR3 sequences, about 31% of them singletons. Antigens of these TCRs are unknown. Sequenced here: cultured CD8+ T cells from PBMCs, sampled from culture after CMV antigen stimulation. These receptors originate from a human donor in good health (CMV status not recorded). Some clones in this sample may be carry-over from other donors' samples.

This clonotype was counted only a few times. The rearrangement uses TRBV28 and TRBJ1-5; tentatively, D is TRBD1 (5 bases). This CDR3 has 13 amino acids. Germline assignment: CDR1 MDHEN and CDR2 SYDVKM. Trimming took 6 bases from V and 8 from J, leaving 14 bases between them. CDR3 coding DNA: TGTGCCAGCAGCTGGGGCAGGGTTGAGCCCCAGCATTTT. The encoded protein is CASSWGRVEPQHF.

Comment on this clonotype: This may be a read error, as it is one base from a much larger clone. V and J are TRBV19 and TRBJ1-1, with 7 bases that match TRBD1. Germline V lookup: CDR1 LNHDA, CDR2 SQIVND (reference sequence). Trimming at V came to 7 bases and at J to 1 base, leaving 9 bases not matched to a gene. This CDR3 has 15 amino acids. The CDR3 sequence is CASNHPRTGNTEAFF. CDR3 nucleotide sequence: TGTGCCAGTAATCACCCTCGGACAGGGAACACTGAAGCTTTCTTT.

The CDR3 sequence is CASSLDRPEAFF. DNA of the CDR3: TGTGCCAGCAGCTTAGATAGACCTGAAGCTTTCTTT. V gene TRBV7-9 combines with J gene TRBJ1-1; D gene ambiguous. This CDR3 has 12 residues. CDR1 and CDR2 from the germline V gene are SEHNR and FQNEAQ (reference sequence). V was trimmed by 1 base and J by 6 bases, leaving 6 bases between them. Variable domain in full (rest from reference TRBV7-9 and TRBJ1-1): DTGVSQNPRHKITKRGQNVTFRCDPISEHNRLYWYRQTLGQGPEFLTYFQNEAQLEKSRLLSDRFSAERPKGSFSTLEIQRTEQGDSAMYLCASSLDRPEAFFGQGTRLTVV.

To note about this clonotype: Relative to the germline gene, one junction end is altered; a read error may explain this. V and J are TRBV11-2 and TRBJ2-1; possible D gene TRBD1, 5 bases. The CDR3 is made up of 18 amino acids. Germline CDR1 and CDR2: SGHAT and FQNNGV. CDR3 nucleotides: TGTGCCAGCAGCCTAGACCCAACCGGCAGGGAAATATTGAATGAGCAGTTCTTC. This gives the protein CASSLDPTGREILNEQFF.

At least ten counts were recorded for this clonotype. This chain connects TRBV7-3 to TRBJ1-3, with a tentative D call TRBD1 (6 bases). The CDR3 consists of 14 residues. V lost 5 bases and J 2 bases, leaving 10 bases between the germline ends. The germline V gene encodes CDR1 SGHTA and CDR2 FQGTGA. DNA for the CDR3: TGTGCCAGCAGCCCCGGGACAACTGGAAACACCATATATTTT. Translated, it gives CASSPGTTGNTIYF.

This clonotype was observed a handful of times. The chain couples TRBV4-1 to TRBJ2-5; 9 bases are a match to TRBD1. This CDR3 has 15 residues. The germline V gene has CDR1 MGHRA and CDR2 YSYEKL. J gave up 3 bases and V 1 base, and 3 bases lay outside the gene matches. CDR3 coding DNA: TGCGCCAGCAGCCAAGTGAGGACAGGGGAAGAGACCCAGTACTTC. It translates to CASSQVRTGEETQYF.

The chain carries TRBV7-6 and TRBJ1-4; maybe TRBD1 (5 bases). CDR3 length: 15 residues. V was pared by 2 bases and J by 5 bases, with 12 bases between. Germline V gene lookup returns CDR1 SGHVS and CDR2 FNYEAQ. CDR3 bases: TGTGCCAGCAGCTTATTATGGGACCTAAATGAAAAACTGTTTTTT. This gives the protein CASSLLWDLNEKLFF.

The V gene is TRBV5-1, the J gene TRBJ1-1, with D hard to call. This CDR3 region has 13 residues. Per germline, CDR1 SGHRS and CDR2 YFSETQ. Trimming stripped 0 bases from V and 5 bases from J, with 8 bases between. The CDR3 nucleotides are TGCGCCAGCAGCTTGGCCGAGGTTACTGAAGCTTTCTTT. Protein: CASSLAEVTEAFF.

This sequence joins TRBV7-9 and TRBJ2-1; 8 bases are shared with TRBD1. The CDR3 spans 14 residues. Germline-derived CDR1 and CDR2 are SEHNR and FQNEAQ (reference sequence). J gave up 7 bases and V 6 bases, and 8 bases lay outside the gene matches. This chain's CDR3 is CASSSEGQANEQFF. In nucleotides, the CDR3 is TGTGCCAGCAGTTCGGAGGGACAGGCAAATGAGCAGTTCTTC.

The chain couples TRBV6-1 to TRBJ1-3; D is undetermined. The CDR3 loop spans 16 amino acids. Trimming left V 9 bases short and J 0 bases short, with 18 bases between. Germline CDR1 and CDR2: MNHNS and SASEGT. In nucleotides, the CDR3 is TGTGCCAGATCCCTCAAAGGAGTAATCTCTGGAAACACCATATATTTT. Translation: CARSLKGVISGNTIYF.

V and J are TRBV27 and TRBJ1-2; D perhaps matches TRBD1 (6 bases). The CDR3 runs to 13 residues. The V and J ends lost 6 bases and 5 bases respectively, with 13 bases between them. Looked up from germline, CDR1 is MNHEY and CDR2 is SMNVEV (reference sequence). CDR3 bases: TGTGCCAGCAGACCCGAGACAGGTTATGGCTACACCTTC. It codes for CASRPETGYGYTF.

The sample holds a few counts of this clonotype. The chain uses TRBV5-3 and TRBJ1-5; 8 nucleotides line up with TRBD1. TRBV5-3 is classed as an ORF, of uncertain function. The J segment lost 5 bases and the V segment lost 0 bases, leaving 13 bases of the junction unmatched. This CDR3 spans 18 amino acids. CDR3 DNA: TGTGCCAGAAGCTTGGGATTTGCGGGACAGGAGTCTCATCAGCCCCAGCATTTT. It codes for CARSLGFAGQESHQPQHF.

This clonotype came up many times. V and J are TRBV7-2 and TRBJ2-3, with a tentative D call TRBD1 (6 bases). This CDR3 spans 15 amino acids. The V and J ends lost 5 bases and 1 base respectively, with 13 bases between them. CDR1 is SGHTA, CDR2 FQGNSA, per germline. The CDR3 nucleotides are TGTGCCAGCAGCGATCAGGGGCCGGGCACAGATACGCAGTATTTT. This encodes CASSDQGPGTDTQYF.

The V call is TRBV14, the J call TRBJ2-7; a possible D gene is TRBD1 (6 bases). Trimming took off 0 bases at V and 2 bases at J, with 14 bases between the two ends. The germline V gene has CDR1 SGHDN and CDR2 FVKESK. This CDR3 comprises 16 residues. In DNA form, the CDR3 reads TGTGCCAGCAGCCAAGATGTGGACAGCGCTCCCTACGAGCAGTACGTC. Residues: CASSQDVDSAPYEQYV.

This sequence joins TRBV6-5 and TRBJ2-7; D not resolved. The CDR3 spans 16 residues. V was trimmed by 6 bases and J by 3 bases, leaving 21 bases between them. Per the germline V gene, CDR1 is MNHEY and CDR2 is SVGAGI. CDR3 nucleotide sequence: TGTGCCAGCAGAGGAGTGGGGAACGACAAAATCTACGAGCAGTACTTC. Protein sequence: CASRGVGNDKIYEQYF.

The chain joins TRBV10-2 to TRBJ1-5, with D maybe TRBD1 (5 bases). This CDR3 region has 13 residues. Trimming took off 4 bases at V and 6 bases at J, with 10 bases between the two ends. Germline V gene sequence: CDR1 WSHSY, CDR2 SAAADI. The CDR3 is CASSVPGGQPQHF. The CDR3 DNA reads TGCGCCAGCAGTGTTCCGGGGGGTCAGCCCCAGCATTTT.

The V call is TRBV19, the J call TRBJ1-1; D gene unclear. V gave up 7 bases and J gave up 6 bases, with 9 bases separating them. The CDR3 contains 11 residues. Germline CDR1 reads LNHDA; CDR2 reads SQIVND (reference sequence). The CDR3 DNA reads TGTGCCAGTATGAGAGGATCTGAAGCTTTCTTT. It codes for CASMRGSEAFF.

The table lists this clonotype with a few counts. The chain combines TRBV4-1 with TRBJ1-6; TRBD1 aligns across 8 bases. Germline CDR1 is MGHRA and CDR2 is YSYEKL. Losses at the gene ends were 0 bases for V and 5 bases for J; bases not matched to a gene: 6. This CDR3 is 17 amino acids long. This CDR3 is CASSQDRTGFNNSPLHF. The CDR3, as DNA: TGCGCCAGCAGCCAAGACCGGACAGGGTTCAATAATTCACCCCTCCACTTT.

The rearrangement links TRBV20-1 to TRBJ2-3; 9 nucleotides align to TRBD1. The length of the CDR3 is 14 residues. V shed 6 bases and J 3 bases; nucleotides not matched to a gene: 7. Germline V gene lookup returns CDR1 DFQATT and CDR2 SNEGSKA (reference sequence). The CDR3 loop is CSATRDRATDTQYF. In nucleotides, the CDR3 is TGCAGTGCAACCCGGGACAGGGCTACAGATACGCAGTATTTT.

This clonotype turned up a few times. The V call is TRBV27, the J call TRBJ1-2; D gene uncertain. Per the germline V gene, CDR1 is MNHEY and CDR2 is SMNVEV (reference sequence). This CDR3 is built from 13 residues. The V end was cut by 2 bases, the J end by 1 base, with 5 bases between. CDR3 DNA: TGTGCCAGCAGTTTAAGAGTTAACTATGGCTACACCTTC. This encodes CASSLRVNYGYTF.

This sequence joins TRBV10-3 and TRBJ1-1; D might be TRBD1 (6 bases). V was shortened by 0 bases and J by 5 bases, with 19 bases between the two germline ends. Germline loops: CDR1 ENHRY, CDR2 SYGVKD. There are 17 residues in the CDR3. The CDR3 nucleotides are TGTGCCATCAGTGAGTCAGTCAGGGGACCGCAGGGGACTGAAGCTTTCTTT. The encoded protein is CAISESVRGPQGTEAFF.

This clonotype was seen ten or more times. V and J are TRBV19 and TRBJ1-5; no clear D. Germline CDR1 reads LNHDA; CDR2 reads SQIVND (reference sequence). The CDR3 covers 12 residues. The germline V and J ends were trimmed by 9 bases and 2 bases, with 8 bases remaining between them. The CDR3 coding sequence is TGTGCCAGCAGCATCCGCAATCAGCCCCAGCATTTT. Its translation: CASSIRNQPQHF.

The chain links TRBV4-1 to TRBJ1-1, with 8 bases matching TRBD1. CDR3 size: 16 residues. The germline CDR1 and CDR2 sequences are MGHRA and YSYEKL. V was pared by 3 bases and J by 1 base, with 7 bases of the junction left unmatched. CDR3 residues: CASSHRTGTGNTEAFF. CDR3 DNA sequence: TGCGCCAGCAGCCACCGTACCGGGACAGGGAACACTGAAGCTTTCTTT.

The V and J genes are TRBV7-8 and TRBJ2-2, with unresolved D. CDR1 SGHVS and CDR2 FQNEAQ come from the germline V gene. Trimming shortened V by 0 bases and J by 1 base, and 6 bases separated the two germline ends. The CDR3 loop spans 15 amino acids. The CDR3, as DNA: TGTGCCAGCAGCTTAGCGGGGATGAACACCGGGGAGCTGTTTTTT. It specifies CASSLAGMNTGELFF.

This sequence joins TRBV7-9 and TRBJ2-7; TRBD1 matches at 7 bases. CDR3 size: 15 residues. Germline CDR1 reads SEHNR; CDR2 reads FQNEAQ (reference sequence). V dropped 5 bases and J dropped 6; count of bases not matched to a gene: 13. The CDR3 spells CASSPFSTGSTEQYF. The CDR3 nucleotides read TGTGCCAGCAGCCCCTTCTCGACAGGGTCGACCGAGCAGTACTTC.

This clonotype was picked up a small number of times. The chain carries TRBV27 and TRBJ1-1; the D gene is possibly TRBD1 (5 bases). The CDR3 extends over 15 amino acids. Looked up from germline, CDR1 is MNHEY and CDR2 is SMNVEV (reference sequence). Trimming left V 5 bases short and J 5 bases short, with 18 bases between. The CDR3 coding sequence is TGTGCCAGCAGTCTCAATCGGGGGGGGGGTACTGAAGCTTTCTTT. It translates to CASSLNRGGGTEAFF.

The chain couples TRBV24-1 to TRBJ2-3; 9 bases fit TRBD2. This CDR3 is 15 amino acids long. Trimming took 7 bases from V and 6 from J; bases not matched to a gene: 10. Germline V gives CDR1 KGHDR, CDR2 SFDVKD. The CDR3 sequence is CATSSPGLASDTQYF. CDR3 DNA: TGTGCCACCAGCAGTCCCGGACTAGCGTCGGATACGCAGTATTTT.